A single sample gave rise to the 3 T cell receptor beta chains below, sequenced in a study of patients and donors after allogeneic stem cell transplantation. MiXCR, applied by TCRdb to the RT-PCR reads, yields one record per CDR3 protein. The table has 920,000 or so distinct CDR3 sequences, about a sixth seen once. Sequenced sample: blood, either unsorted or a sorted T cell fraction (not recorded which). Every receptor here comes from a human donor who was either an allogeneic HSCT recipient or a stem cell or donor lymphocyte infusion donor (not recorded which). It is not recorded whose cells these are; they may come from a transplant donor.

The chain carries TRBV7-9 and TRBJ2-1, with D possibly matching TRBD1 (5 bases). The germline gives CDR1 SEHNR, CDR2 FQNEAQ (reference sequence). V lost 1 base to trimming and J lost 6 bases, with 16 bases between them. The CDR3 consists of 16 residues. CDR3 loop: CASSLDLTVITNEQFF. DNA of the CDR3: TGTGCCAGCAGCTTAGATTTGACAGTTATAACCAATGAGCAGTTCTTC. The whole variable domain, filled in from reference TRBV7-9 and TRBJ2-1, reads DTGVSQNPRHKITKRGQNVTFRCDPISEHNRLYWYRQTLGQGPEFLTYFQNEAQLEKSRLLSDRFSAERPKGSFSTLEIQRTEQGDSAMYLCASSLDLTVITNEQFFGPGTRLTVL.

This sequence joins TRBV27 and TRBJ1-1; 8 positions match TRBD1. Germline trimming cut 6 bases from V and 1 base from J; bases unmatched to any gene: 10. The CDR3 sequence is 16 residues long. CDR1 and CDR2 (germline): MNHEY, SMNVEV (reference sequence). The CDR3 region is CASSVTGGIGNTEAFF. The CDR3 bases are TGTGCCAGCAGCGTTACAGGGGGGATAGGGAACACTGAAGCTTTCTTT.

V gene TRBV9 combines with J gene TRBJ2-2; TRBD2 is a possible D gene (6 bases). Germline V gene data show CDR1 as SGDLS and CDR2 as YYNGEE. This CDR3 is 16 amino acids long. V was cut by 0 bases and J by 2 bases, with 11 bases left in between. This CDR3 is CASSVDYGLNTGELFF. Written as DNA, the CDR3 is TGTGCCAGCAGCGTAGATTACGGACTAAACACCGGGGAGCTGTTTTTT.